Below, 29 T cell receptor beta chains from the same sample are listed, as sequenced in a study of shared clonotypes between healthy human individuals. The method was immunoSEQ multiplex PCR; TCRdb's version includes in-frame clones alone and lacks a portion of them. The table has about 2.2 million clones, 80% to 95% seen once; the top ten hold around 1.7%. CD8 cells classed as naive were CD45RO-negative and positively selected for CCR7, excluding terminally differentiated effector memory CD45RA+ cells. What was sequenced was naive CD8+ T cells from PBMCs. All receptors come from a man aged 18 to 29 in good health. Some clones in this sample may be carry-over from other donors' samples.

This CDR3 is CASSQVEGQYEQYF. The DNA for the CDR3 is TGCGCCAGCAGCCAAGTAGAAGGACAGTACGAGCAGTACTTC. The rearrangement uses TRBV4-1 and TRBJ2-7; tentatively, D is TRBD1 (6 bases). Germline V CDR1 and CDR2: MGHRA, YSYEKL. The CDR3 runs to 14 residues. The V end was cut by 1 base, the J end by 4 bases, with 11 bases between.

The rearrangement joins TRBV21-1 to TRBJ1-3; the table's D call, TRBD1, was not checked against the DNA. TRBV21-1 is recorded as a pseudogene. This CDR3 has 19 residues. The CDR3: CASSNPTGQGVVGGNTIYF. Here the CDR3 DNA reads TGTGCCAGCAGCAATCCAACGGGACAGGGAGTAGTAGGTGGAAACACCATATATTTT.

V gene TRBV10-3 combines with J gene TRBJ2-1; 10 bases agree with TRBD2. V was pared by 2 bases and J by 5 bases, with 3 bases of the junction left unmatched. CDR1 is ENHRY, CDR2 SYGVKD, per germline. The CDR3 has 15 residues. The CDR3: CAISETSGTDNEQFF. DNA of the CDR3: TGTGCCATCAGTGAGACTAGCGGGACGGACAATGAGCAGTTCTTC.

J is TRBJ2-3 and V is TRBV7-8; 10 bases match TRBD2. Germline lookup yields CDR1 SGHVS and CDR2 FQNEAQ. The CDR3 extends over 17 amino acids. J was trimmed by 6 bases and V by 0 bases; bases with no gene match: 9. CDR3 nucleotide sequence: TGTGCCAGCAGCTTAGCAGGACTAGCGGAACACTCGGATACGCAGTATTTT. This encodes CASSLAGLAEHSDTQYF. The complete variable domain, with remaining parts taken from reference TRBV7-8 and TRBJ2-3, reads GAGVSQSPRYKVAKRGQDVALRCDPISGHVSLFWYQQALGQGPEFLTYFQNEAQLDKSGLPSDRFFAERPEGSVSTLKIQRTQQEDSAVYLCASSLAGLAEHSDTQYFGPGTRLTVL.

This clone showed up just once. The CDR3 DNA follows: TGCAGCGTTGAATTGACCGCCGTCCTCGGCTATGGCTACACCTTC. This sequence encodes CSVELTAVLGYGYTF. The chain carries TRBV29-1 and TRBJ1-2; D uncertain. Germline lookup yields CDR1 SQVTM and CDR2 ANQGSEA. V lost 2 bases and J 4 bases, leaving 17 bases between the germline ends. This CDR3 has 15 amino acids.

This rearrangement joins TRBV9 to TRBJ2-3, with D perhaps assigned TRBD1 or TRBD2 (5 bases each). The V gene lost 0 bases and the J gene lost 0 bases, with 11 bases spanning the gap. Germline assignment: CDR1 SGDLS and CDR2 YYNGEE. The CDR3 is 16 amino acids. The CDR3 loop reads CASSVAQGVSTDTQYF. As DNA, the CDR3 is TGTGCCAGCAGCGTAGCTCAGGGAGTCAGCACAGATACGCAGTATTTT.

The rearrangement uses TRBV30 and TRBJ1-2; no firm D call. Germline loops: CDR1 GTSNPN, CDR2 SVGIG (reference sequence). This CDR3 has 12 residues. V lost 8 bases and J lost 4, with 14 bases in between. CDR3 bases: TGTGCCGGCTGGTTGGGATTCTATGGCTACACCTTC. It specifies CAGWLGFYGYTF.

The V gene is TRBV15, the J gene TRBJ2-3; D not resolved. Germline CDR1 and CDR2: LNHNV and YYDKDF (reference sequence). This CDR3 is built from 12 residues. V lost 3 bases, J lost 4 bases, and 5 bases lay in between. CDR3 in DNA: TGTGCCACCAGCAGTGGGTCAGATACGCAGTATTTT. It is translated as CATSSGSDTQYF.

In DNA, the CDR3 is TGTGCCAGCAGCTCCTTAGCGGGTAGAGATACGCAGTATTTT. This codes for CASSSLAGRDTQYF. This chain uses TRBV7-9 with TRBJ2-3, with 7 bases matching TRBD2. Germline V gives CDR1 SEHNR, CDR2 FQNEAQ (reference sequence). The J segment lost 5 bases and the V segment lost 4 bases, leaving 6 bases of the junction unmatched. The CDR3 extends over 14 amino acids.

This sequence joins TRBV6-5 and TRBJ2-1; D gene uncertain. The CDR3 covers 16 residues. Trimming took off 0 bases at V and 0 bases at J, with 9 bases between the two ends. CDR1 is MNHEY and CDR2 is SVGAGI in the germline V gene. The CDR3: CASSYSIESSYNEQFF. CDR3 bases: TGTGCCAGCAGTTACTCGATTGAGAGCTCCTACAATGAGCAGTTCTTC.

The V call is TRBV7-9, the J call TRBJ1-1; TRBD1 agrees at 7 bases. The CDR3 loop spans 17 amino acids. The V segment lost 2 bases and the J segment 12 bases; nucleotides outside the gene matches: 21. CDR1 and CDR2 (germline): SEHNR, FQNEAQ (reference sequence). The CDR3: CASSLTPQNRGRRDTFF. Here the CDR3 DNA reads TGTGCCAGCAGCTTAACCCCCCAAAACAGGGGCCGCCGAGATACTTTCTTT.

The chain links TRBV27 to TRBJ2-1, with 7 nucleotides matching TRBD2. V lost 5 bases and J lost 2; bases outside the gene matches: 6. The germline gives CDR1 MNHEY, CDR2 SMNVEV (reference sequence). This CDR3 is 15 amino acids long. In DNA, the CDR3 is TGTGCCAGCAGTCTCGTGGGGAGGGCCTACAATGAGCAGTTCTTC. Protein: CASSLVGRAYNEQFF.

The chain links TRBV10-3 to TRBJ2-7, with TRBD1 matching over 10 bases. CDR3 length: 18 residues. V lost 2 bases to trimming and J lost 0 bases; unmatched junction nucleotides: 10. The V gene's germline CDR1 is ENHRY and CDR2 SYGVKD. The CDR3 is CAISEPYRTGGSSYEQYF. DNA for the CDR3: TGTGCCATCAGTGAGCCCTATCGGACAGGGGGAAGCTCCTACGAGCAGTACTTC.

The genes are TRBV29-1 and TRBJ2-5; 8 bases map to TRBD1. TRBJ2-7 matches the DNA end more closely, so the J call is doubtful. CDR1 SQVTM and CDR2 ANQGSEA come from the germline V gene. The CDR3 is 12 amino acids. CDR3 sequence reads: CSGRTGPYEQYF. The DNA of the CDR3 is TGCAGCGGGAGGACAGGGCCCTACGAGCAGTACTTC.

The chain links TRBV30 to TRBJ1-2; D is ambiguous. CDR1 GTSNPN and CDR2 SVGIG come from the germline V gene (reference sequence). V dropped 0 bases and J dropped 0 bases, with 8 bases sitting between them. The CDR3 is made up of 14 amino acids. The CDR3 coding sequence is TGTGCCTGGAGTGTAGGGAGCTCTAACTATGGCTACACCTTC. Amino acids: CAWSVGSSNYGYTF.

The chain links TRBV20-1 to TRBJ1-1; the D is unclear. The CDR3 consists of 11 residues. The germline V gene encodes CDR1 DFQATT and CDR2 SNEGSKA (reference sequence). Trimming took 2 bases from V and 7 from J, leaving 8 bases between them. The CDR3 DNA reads TGCAGTGCTAGAAGTGGGAGTGAAGCTTTCTTT. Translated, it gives CSARSGSEAFF.

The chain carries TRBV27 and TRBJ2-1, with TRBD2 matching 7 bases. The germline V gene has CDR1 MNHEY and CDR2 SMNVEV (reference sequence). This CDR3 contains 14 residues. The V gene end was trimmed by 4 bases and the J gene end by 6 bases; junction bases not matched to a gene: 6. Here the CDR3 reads CASSYGLAVNEQFF. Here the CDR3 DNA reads TGTGCCAGCAGTTATGGCCTAGCGGTCAATGAGCAGTTCTTC.

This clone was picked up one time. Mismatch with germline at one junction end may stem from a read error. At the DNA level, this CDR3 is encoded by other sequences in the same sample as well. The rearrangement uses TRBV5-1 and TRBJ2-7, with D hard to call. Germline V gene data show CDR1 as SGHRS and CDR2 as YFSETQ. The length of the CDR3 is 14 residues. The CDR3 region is CASSLEPGPYEQYF. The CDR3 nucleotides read TGCGCCAGCAGTTTGGAGCCCGGGCCCTACGAGCAGTACTTC. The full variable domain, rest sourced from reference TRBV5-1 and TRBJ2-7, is KAGVTQTPRYLIKTRGQQVTLSCSPISGHRSVSWYQQTPGQGLQFLFEYFSETQRNKGNFPGRFSGRQFSNSRSEMNVSTLELGDSALYLCASSLEPGPYEQYFGPGTRLTVT.

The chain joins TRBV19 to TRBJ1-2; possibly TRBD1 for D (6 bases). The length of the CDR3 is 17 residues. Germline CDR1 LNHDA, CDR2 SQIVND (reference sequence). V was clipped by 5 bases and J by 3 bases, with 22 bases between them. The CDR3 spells CASSVTPRTVTDYGYTF. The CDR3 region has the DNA TGTGCCAGTAGTGTTACCCCACGGACAGTTACTGACTATGGCTACACCTTC.

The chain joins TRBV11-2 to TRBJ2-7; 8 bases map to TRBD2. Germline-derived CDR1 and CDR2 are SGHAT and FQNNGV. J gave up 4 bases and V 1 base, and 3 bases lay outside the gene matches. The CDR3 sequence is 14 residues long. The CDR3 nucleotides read TGTGCCAGCAGCTTAGCAGCTAGCGGGTACGAGCAGTACTTC. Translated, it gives CASSLAASGYEQYF.

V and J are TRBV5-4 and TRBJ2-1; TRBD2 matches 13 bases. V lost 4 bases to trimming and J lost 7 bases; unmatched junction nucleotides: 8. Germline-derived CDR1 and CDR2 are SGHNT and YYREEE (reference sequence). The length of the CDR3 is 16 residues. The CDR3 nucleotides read TGTGCCAGCAGCGTAGGACTAGCGGGAGAGGGGAATGAGCAGTTCTTC. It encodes CASSVGLAGEGNEQFF.

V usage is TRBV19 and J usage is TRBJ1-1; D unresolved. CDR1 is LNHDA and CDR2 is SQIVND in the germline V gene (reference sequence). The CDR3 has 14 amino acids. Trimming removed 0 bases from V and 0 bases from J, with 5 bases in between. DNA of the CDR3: TGTGCCAGTAGTATAGATGGCCTGAACACTGAAGCTTTCTTT. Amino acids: CASSIDGLNTEAFF.

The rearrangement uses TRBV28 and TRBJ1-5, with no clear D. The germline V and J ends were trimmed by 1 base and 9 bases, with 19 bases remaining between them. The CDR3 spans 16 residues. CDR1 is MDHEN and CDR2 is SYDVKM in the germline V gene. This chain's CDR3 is CASSLLLPPSARPQHF. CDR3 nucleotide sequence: TGTGCCAGCAGTTTATTGTTGCCCCCCAGTGCTCGGCCCCAGCATTTT.

CDR3 nucleotides: TGTGCCACCAGCAGAGTCCCAAGAGCGGGAGAGGTCCATGAGCAGTTCTTC. Translation gives CATSRVPRAGEVHEQFF. The V and J genes are TRBV15 and TRBJ2-1; 8 bases fit TRBD2. The CDR3 extends over 17 amino acids. Trimming removed 1 base from V and 8 bases from J; junction bases left unmatched: 13. Germline V CDR1 and CDR2: LNHNV, YYDKDF (reference sequence).

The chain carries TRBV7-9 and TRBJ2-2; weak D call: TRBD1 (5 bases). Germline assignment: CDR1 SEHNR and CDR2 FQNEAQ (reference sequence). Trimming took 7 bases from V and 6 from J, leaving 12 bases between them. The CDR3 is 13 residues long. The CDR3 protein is CASTPGAAGELFF. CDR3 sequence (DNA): TGTGCCAGCACCCCTGGGGCGGCCGGGGAGCTGTTTTTT.

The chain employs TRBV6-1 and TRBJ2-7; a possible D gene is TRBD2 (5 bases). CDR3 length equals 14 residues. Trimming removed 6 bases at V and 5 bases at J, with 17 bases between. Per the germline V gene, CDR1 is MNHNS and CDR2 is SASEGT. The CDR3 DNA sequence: TGTGCCAGCAGCCCTACTAGTGGGATCCACGAGCAGTACTTC. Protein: CASSPTSGIHEQYF.

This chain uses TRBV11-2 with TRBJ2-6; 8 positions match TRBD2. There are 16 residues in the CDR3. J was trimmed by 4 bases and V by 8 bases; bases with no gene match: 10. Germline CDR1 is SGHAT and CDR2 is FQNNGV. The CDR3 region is CASWGSGDPGANVLTF. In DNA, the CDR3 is TGTGCCAGCTGGGGTAGCGGGGACCCAGGGGCCAACGTCCTGACTTTC.

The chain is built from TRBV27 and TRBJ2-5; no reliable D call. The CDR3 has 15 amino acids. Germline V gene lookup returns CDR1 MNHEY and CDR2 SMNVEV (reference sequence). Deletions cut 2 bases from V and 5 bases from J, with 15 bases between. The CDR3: CASSLIPPLWETQYF. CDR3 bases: TGTGCCAGCAGTTTAATTCCCCCCCTGTGGGAGACCCAGTACTTC.

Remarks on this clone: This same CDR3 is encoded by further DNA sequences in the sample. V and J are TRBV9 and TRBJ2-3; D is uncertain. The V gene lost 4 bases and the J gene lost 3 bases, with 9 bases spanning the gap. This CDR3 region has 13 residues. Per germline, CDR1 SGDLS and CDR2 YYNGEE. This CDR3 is CASSPLGTDTQYF. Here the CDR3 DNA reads TGTGCCAGCAGCCCCTTGGGGACAGATACGCAGTATTTT.